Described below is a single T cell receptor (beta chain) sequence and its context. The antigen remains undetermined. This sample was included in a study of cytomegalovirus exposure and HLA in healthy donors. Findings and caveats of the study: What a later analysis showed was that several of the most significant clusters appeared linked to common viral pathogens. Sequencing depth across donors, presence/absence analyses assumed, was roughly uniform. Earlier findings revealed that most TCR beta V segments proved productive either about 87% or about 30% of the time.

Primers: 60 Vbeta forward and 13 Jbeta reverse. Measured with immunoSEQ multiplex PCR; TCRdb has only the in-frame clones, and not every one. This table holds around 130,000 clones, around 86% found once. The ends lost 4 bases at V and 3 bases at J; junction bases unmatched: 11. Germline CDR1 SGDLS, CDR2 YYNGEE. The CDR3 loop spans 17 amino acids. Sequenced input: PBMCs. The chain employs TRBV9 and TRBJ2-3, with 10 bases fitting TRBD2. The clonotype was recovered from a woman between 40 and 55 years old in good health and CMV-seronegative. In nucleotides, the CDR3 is TGTGCCAGCAGCCACAAGCCAGCGGGGGGGCCTACAGATACGCAGTATTTT. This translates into CASSHKPAGGPTDTQYF.